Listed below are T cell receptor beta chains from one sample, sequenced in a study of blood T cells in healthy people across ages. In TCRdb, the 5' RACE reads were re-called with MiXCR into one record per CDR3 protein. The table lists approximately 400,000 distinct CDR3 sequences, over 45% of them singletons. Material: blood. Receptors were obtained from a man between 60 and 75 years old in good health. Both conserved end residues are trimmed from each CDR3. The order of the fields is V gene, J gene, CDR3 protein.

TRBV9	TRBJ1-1	ASSAGGVTEAF
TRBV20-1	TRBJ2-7	SASPGTSVSYEQY
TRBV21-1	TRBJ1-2	ASSKPPTRSPRGYT
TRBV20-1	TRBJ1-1	SARDLGGTGNTEAF
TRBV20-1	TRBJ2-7	SAHGQGVGYEQY
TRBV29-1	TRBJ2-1	SAEISRDLVNEQF
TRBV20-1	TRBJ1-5	SASWSDRGPNQPQH
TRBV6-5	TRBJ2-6	ASGYSERRTSSGANVLT
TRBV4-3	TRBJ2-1	ASTPSSGGLDEQF
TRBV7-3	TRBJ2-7	AGSVGTSGKQY
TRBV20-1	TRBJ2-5	SARDGASGETQY
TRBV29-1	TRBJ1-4	SVEDNLNEKLF
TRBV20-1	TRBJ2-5	SASRVGQGEETQY
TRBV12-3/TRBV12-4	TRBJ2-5	ANSLAEKGGETQY
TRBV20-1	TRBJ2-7	SARGPPRGRYEQY
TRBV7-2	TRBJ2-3	DSSFQGPNTQY
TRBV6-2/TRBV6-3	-	ASSQPVRRLAGDEQY
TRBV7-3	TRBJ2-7	ASSLGPGALYEQY
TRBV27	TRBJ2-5	VSSPRSLELETQY
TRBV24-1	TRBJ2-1	ATSDPGAYNEQF
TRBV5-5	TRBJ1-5	ASSLAGSKNQPQH
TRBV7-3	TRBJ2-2	ASSSSGTLNTGELF
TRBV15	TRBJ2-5	ATSTGDGGTQY
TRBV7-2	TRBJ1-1	ASSLLKGTGPTTEAF
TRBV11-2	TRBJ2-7	ASSATTYEQY
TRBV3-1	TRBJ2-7	ASSPTRQGKEGEQY
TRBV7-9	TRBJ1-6	ASSGRDRDNSPPH
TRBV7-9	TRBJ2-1	ASSSPSGQGANEQF
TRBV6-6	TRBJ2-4	ASSPPSGTIAKNIQY
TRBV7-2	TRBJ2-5	ASSLRGPGLAQETQY
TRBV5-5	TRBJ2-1	ASSRDRGGNEQF
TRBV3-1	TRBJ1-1	ASSLDLRTEAF
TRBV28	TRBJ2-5	ASSRLKGQY
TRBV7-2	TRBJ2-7	ASSPRQTSSYEQY
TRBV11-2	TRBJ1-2	ASSLVSGYGYT
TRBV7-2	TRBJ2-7	ASSQGLAGEAEQY
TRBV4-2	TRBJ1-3	AGSQDGQGSGNTIY
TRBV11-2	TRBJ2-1	ASSLGGPTAWF
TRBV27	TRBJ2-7	ASSVSSLGEQY
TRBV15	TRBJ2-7	ATSRETGVNEQY